The 25 T cell receptor beta chains presented below share a single source sample, sequenced in a study of OX40 agonist ivuxolimab in advanced cancers. The table came from immunoSEQ multiplex PCR; TCRdb's copy has only in-frame clones and leaves some out. The profile covers tens of thousands of clones, with 86% appearing a single time and about 1.2% taken by the ten largest. The sequenced sample was CD4+ or CD8+ T cells sorted from blood, obtained in a trial of the OX40 agonist ivuxolimab. The receptors originated from an adult with an advanced solid tumor such as melanoma, head and neck, liver or kidney cancer.

The chain combines TRBV6-6 with TRBJ1-2; maybe TRBD1 (6 bases). This CDR3 comprises 14 residues. Germline lookup yields CDR1 MNHNY and CDR2 SVGAGI (reference sequence). The germline V and J ends were trimmed by 8 bases and 1 base, with 14 bases remaining between them. The CDR3 DNA reads TGTGCCAGCTCGAGGGGGGATATTAACTATGGCTACACCTTC. Translation: CASSRGDINYGYTF.

The CDR3 region is CASRGRGLLNTEAFF. The CDR3 nucleotides are TGTGCCAGCAGGGGGAGGGGGCTCTTGAACACTGAAGCTTTCTTT. The V gene is TRBV28, the J gene TRBJ1-1; the match to TRBD1 covers 7 bases. The CDR3 is 15 amino acids. The ends lost 6 bases at V and 0 bases at J; junction bases unmatched: 7. The germline V gene has CDR1 MDHEN and CDR2 SYDVKM. The entire variable domain, with the rest obtained from reference TRBV28 and TRBJ1-1, is as follows: DVKVTQSSRYLVKRTGEKVFLECVQDMDHENMFWYRQDPGLGLRLIYFSYDVKMKEKGDIPEGYSVSREKKERFSLILESASTNQTSMYLCASRGRGLLNTEAFFGQGTRLTVV.

This chain connects TRBV5-6 to TRBJ2-1; 13 nucleotides align to TRBD2. V was clipped by 4 bases and J by 14 bases; unmatched bases: 15. Germline V lookup: CDR1 SGHDT, CDR2 YYEEEE. This CDR3 comprises 16 residues. CDR3 sequence reads: CASSGGQTGTSGIKFF. In nucleotides, the CDR3 is TGTGCCAGCAGCGGGGGACAGACAGGGACTAGCGGGATTAAGTTCTTC. The full variable domain, completed using reference TRBV5-6 and TRBJ2-1, is DAGVTQSPTHLIKTRGQQVTLRCSPKSGHDTVSWYQQALGQGPQFIFQYYEEEERQRGNFPDRFSGHQFPNYSSELNVNALLLGDSALYLCASSGGQTGTSGIKFFGPGTRLTVL.

V is TRBV9 and J is TRBJ1-1; no definite D call. CDR1 and CDR2 (germline): SGDLS, YYNGEE. CDR3 length: 14 amino acids. The V gene lost 0 bases and the J gene lost 4 bases, with 10 bases spanning the gap. The CDR3 loop reads CASSVVEGITEAFF. The CDR3 coding sequence is TGTGCCAGCAGCGTAGTGGAGGGAATCACTGAAGCTTTCTTT.

The chain recombines TRBV5-1 with TRBJ2-2, with TRBD2 matching 10 bases. Germline loops: CDR1 SGHRS, CDR2 YFSETQ. The trim removed 0 bases at V and 2 bases at J, leaving 1 base unmatched. This CDR3 is 16 amino acids long. DNA for the CDR3: TGCGCCAGCAGCTTGGGGACTAGCGGTAACACCGGGGAGCTGTTTTTT. Translation: CASSLGTSGNTGELFF. Supplemented by reference TRBV5-1 and TRBJ2-2, the full variable domain reads KAGVTQTPRYLIKTRGQQVTLSCSPISGHRSVSWYQQTPGQGLQFLFEYFSETQRNKGNFPGRFSGRQFSNSRSEMNVSTLELGDSALYLCASSLGTSGNTGELFFGEGSRLTVL.

This chain joins TRBV5-4 and TRBJ2-3, with TRBD2 as a possible D gene (5 bases). CDR3 size: 14 residues. V was cut by 0 bases and J by 4 bases, with 9 bases left in between. Germline-derived CDR1 and CDR2 are SGHNT and YYREEE (reference sequence). The CDR3 DNA reads TGTGCCAGCAGCTTGGTCGGGGAATCAGATACGCAGTATTTT. Its translation is CASSLVGESDTQYF.

This clone occurred a few times. The V call is TRBV11-2, the J call TRBJ2-7; possible D gene TRBD1, 5 bases. Trimming left V 1 base short and J 5 bases short, with 15 bases between. Germline loops: CDR1 SGHAT, CDR2 FQNNGV. The CDR3 covers 15 residues. DNA for the CDR3: TGTGCCAGCAGCTTAGTTCTTTTTCAGGGCAACGAGCAGTACTTC. It codes for CASSLVLFQGNEQYF. Looking up the rest from reference TRBV11-2 and TRBJ2-7 gives the full variable domain: EAGVAQSPRYKIIEKRQSVAFWCNPISGHATLYWYQQILGQGPKLLIQFQNNGVVDDSQLPKDRFSAERLKGVDSTLKIQPAKLEDSAVYLCASSLVLFQGNEQYFGPGTRLTVT.

The V call is TRBV30, the J call TRBJ1-5; D ambiguous. The CDR3 totals 13 residues. The V and J ends lost 2 bases and 3 bases respectively, with 8 bases between them. Germline CDR1 GTSNPN, CDR2 SVGIG (reference sequence). This CDR3 is CAWSRRDNQPQHF. Here the CDR3 DNA reads TGTGCCTGGAGTAGGCGTGACAATCAGCCCCAGCATTTT.

The chain combines TRBV4-1 with TRBJ2-7; 15 bases agree with TRBD2. After removal of 4 bases from V and 2 bases from J, the junction contained 12 bases not matched to a gene. CDR1 is MGHRA, CDR2 YSYEKL, per germline. The CDR3 contains 19 residues. The CDR3, as DNA: TGCGCCAGCAGCCCCTGGGGACTAGCGGGAGGCCTTACGGCCTACGAGCAGTACTTC. Translating gives CASSPWGLAGGLTAYEQYF.

V and J are TRBV2 and TRBJ2-2; 11 bases line up with TRBD1. The CDR3 contains 14 residues. J lost 6 bases, V lost 7 bases, and 4 bases had no gene match. CDR1 and CDR2 (germline): SNHLY, FYNNEI. In DNA, the CDR3 is TGTGCCAGCATAAGGGACAGGGGGGCCGGGGAGCTGTTTTTT. This translates into CASIRDRGAGELFF.

The V gene is TRBV18, the J gene TRBJ2-1; 9 bases are shared with TRBD1. Germline V lookup: CDR1 KGHSH, CDR2 LQKENI. This CDR3 is 17 amino acids long. After removal of 6 bases from V and 4 bases from J, the junction contained 13 bases not matched to a gene. This chain's CDR3 is CASSYSGGGQGYNEQFF. Written as DNA, the CDR3 is TGTGCCAGCTCCTATTCAGGTGGGGGACAGGGTTACAATGAGCAGTTCTTC.

The rearrangement joins TRBV5-5 to TRBJ2-4, with D perhaps given as TRBD1 or TRBD2 (6 bases each). The CDR3 totals 15 residues. With 3 bases removed from V and 6 bases from J, the gap between germline ends came to 16 bases. Germline V gene lookup returns CDR1 SGHKS and CDR2 YYEKEE (reference sequence). The CDR3, as DNA: TGTGCCAGCAGCTCCCCACTAGAGGGGGGAAACATTCAGTACTTC. This codes for CASSSPLEGGNIQYF.

The rearrangement uses TRBV18 and TRBJ2-2, with no clear D. The CDR3 is 15 residues long. The V gene's germline CDR1 is KGHSH and CDR2 LQKENI. V gave up 3 bases and J gave up 2 bases, with 10 bases separating them. The CDR3 region has the DNA TGTGCCAGCTCACCCTTGGCAGGAAACACCGGGGAGCTGTTTTTT. Its translation: CASSPLAGNTGELFF.

The chain recombines TRBV11-2 with TRBJ2-7; 12 positions agree with TRBD2. J gave up 4 bases and V 4 bases, and 2 bases lay outside the gene matches. Germline V gives CDR1 SGHAT, CDR2 FQNNGV. The CDR3 consists of 14 residues. The CDR3 reads CASSSTSGSYEQYF. DNA of the CDR3: TGTGCCAGCAGCTCGACTAGCGGGAGTTACGAGCAGTACTTC.

V and J are TRBV7-8 and TRBJ1-1; D is perhaps TRBD1 (5 bases). CDR3 length: 13 residues. CDR1 and CDR2 from the germline V gene are SGHVS and FQNEAQ. Trimming shortened V by 5 bases and J by 0 bases, and 7 bases separated the two germline ends. The CDR3: CASSVTVNTEAFF. CDR3 DNA: TGTGCCAGCAGCGTGACAGTGAACACTGAAGCTTTCTTT. Supplemented by reference TRBV7-8 and TRBJ1-1, the full variable domain reads GAGVSQSPRYKVAKRGQDVALRCDPISGHVSLFWYQQALGQGPEFLTYFQNEAQLDKSGLPSDRFFAERPEGSVSTLKIQRTQQEDSAVYLCASSVTVNTEAFFGQGTRLTVV.

The CDR3, as DNA: TGTGCCAGCTCACCCGGACAGGGGTCCCTTATGAACACTGAAGCTTTCTTT. It encodes CASSPGQGSLMNTEAFF. The chain carries TRBV18 and TRBJ1-1; 9 positions match TRBD1. In germline, CDR1 is KGHSH, CDR2 LQKENI. This CDR3 is built from 17 residues. With 3 bases clipped from V and 0 bases from J, the junction kept 8 bases outside the gene matches. Variable domain in full (rest from reference TRBV18 and TRBJ1-1): NAGVMQNPRHLVRRRGQEARLRCSPMKGHSHVYWYRQLPEEGLKFMVYLQKENIIDESGMPKERFSAEFPKEGPSILRIQQVVRGDSAAYFCASSPGQGSLMNTEAFFGQGTRLTVV.

The count of this clone is one. The CDR3 loop is CASRSRGNEQFF. In DNA form, the CDR3 reads TGTGCCAGCAGGTCTAGGGGAAATGAGCAGTTCTTC. The V gene is TRBV2, the J gene TRBJ2-1, with D tentatively TRBD1 (5 bases). The CDR3 loop spans 12 amino acids. Deletions cut 6 bases from V and 7 bases from J, with 10 bases between. CDR1 is SNHLY, CDR2 FYNNEI, per germline. The whole variable domain, filled in from reference TRBV2 and TRBJ2-1, reads EPEVTQTPSHQVTQMGQEVILRCVPISNHLYFYWYRQILGQKVEFLVSFYNNEISEKSEIFDDQFSVERPDGSNFTLKIRSTKLEDSAMYFCASRSRGNEQFFGPGTRLTVL.

The chain links TRBV6-6 to TRBJ2-7; D uncertain. Trimming cost V 6 bases and J 1 base, with 7 bases left between them. Per germline, CDR1 MNHNY and CDR2 SVGAGI (reference sequence). This CDR3 comprises 12 residues. The CDR3 region is CASRDRSYEQYF. CDR3 sequence (DNA): TGTGCCAGCAGGGACCGGTCCTACGAGCAGTACTTC.

The gene calls are TRBV9 and TRBJ2-2; D perhaps matches TRBD2 (6 bases). Trimming removed 4 bases at V and 6 bases at J, with 13 bases between. Per germline, CDR1 SGDLS and CDR2 YYNGEE. This CDR3 comprises 14 residues. The CDR3 region is CASSPNWGAGELFF. CDR3 sequence (DNA): TGTGCCAGCAGCCCGAACTGGGGGGCCGGGGAGCTGTTTTTT.

The V and J genes are TRBV7-9 and TRBJ2-3, with D possibly being TRBD2 (6 bases). The CDR3 runs 13 residues. The germline gives CDR1 SEHNR, CDR2 FQNEAQ (reference sequence). The germline V and J ends were trimmed by 1 base and 8 bases, with 10 bases remaining between them. Here the CDR3 reads CASSLVTGGTQYF. CDR3 in DNA: TGTGCCAGCAGCTTAGTTACCGGGGGTACGCAGTATTTT. Together with reference TRBV7-9 and TRBJ2-3, the CDR3 gives the full variable domain: DTGVSQNPRHKITKRGQNVTFRCDPISEHNRLYWYRQTLGQGPEFLTYFQNEAQLEKSRLLSDRFSAERPKGSFSTLEIQRTEQGDSAMYLCASSLVTGGTQYFGPGTRLTVL.

The chain links TRBV5-5 to TRBJ2-3, with 7 bases lining up with TRBD2. Germline V gene lookup returns CDR1 SGHKS and CDR2 YYEKEE (reference sequence). This CDR3 is 16 amino acids long. V shed 7 bases and J 3 bases; nucleotides not matched to a gene: 14. The CDR3: CASGLVRGSRTDTQYF. The DNA of the CDR3 is TGTGCCAGCGGACTAGTAAGGGGTAGTAGGACAGATACGCAGTATTTT.

The rearrangement uses TRBV11-2 and TRBJ2-3; 9 nucleotides agree with TRBD2. V trimming: 7 bases; J trimming: 4 bases; junction bases outside the gene matches: 9. This CDR3 spans 15 amino acids. Germline CDR1 is SGHAT and CDR2 is FQNNGV. The CDR3 reads CASTHNSGSADTQYF. CDR3 nucleotide sequence: TGTGCCAGCACCCATAATAGCGGGAGCGCAGATACGCAGTATTTT.

The rearrangement uses TRBV6-1 and TRBJ2-1; D is undetermined. CDR1 MNHNS and CDR2 SASEGT come from the germline V gene. V was cut by 2 bases and J by 8 bases, with 16 bases left in between. CDR3 size: 15 residues. CDR3 in amino acids: CASSERTVPLDEQFF. CDR3 nucleotides: TGTGCCAGCAGTGAAAGAACGGTCCCCCTGGATGAGCAGTTCTTC.

This chain links TRBV14 with TRBJ2-7; D perhaps matches TRBD1 (6 bases). V lost 11 bases, J lost 2 bases, and 19 bases lay in between. Germline V gene lookup returns CDR1 SGHDN and CDR2 FVKESK. The length of the CDR3 is 14 residues. CDR3 in DNA: TGTGCCGGAACCAAACAGGGTCCAACCTACGAGCAGTACTTC. It yields the protein CAGTKQGPTYEQYF.

The sample holds one count of this clone. The rearrangement joins TRBV10-3 to TRBJ1-2, with D possibly being TRBD1 (5 bases). CDR1 is ENHRY, CDR2 SYGVKD, per germline. The CDR3 is 13 residues long. V lost 7 bases, J lost 2 bases, and 11 bases lay in between. The CDR3 reads CAITPPGNYGYTF. For the CDR3, the DNA is TGTGCCATCACGCCCCCAGGGAACTATGGCTACACCTTC.